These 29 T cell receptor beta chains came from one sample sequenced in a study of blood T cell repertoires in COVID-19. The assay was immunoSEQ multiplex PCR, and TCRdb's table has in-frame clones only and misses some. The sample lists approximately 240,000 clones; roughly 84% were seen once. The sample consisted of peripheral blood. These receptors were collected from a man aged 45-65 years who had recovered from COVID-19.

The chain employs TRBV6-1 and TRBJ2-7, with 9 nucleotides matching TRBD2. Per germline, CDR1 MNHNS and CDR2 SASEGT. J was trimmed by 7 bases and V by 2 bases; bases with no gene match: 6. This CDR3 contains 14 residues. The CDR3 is CASSEIAGVREQYF. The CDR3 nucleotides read TGTGCCAGCAGTGAAATAGCGGGAGTGCGGGAGCAGTACTTC.

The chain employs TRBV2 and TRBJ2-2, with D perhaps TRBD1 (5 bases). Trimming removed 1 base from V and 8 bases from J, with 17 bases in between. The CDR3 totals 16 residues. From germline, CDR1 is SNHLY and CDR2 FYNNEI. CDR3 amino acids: CASSEVGAGWSGELFF. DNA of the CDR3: TGTGCCAGCAGTGAAGTAGGGGCAGGGTGGTCGGGGGAGCTGTTTTTT. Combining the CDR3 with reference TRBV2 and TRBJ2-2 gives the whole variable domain EPEVTQTPSHQVTQMGQEVILRCVPISNHLYFYWYRQILGQKVEFLVSFYNNEISEKSEIFDDQFSVERPDGSNFTLKIRSTKLEDSAMYFCASSEVGAGWSGELFFGEGSRLTVL.

The CDR3 sequence: CASSVGQGAYEQYF. The CDR3 DNA reads as TGTGCCAGCAGCGTAGGACAGGGAGCCTACGAGCAGTACTTC. This sequence joins TRBV9 and TRBJ2-7, with 7 bases lining up with TRBD1. This CDR3 is built from 14 residues. J lost 2 bases, V lost 0 bases, and 2 bases had no gene match. Germline V gives CDR1 SGDLS, CDR2 YYNGEE. Full variable domain (rest looked up from reference TRBV9 and TRBJ2-7): DSGVTQTPKHLITATGQRVTLRCSPRSGDLSVYWYQQSLDQGLQFLIQYYNGEERAKGNILERFSAQQFPDLHSELNLSSLELGDSALYFCASSVGQGAYEQYFGPGTRLTVT.

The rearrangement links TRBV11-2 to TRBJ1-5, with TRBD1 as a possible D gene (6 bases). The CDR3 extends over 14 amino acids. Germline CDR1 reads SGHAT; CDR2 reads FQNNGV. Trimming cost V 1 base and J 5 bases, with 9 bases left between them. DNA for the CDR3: TGTGCCAGCAGCTTAGCCGGGGGGCATCAGCCCCAGCATTTT. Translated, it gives CASSLAGGHQPQHF. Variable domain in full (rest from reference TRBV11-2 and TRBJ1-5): EAGVAQSPRYKIIEKRQSVAFWCNPISGHATLYWYQQILGQGPKLLIQFQNNGVVDDSQLPKDRFSAERLKGVDSTLKIQPAKLEDSAVYLCASSLAGGHQPQHFGDGTRLSIL.

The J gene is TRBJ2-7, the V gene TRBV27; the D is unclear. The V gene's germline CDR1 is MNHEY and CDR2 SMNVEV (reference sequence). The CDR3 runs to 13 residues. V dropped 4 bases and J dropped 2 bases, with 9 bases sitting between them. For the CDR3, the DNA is TGTGCCAGCAGTTGGCAGGTAGCCTACGAGCAGTACTTC. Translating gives CASSWQVAYEQYF.

CDR3 residues: CASSLVRNQPQHF. The CDR3 DNA reads as TGTGCCAGCAGTTTAGTCAGAAATCAGCCCCAGCATTTT. This chain uses TRBV27 with TRBJ1-5; D call uncertain. V dropped 2 bases and J dropped 4 bases, with 6 bases sitting between them. The germline CDR1 and CDR2 sequences are MNHEY and SMNVEV (reference sequence). The CDR3 is 13 residues long.

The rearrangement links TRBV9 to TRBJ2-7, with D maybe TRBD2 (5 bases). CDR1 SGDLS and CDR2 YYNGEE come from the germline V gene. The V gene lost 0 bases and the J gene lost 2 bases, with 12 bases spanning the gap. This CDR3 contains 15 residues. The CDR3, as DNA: TGTGCCAGCAGCGTAGGAAGCGGAGCCCCCTACGAGCAGTACTTC. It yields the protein CASSVGSGAPYEQYF.

The DNA of the CDR3 is TGTGCCAGCTCAGCAAACCGGGGGTTGGAGCAGCCCCAGCATTTT. Amino acids: CASSANRGLEQPQHF. This chain uses TRBV18 with TRBJ1-5; D possibly corresponds to TRBD1 (5 bases). The CDR3 runs to 15 residues. Germline V gene data show CDR1 as KGHSH and CDR2 as LQKENI. V shed 5 bases and J shed 7 bases, with 18 bases lying between them.

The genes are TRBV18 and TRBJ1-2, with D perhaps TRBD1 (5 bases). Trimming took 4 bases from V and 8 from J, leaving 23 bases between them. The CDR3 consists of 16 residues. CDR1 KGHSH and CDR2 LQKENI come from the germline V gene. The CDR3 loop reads CASSLLPGGSKEGYTF. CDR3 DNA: TGTGCCAGCTCACTCCTTCCGGGGGGTTCAAAGGAGGGCTACACCTTC.

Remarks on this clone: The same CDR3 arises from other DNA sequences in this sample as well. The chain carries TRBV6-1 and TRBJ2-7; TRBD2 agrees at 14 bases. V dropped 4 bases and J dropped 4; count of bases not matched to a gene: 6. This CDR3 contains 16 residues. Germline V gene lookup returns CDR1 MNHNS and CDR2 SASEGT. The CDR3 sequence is CASSGGTSGRGYEQYF. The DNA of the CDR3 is TGTGCCAGCAGTGGGGGGACTAGCGGGAGAGGGTACGAGCAGTACTTC.

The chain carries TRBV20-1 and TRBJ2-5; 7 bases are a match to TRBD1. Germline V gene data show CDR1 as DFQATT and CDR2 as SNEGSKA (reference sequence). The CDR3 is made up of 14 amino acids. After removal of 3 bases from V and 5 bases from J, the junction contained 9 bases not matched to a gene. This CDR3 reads CSASRQGREETQYF. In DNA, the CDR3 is TGCAGTGCTAGTAGACAGGGAAGGGAGGAGACCCAGTACTTC.

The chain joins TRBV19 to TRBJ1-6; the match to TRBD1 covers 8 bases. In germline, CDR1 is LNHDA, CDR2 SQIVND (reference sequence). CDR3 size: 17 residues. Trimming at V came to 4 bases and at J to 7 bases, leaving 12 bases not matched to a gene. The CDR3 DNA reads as TGTGCCAGTAGTAAACGACAGGGGACAACGGGGAATTCACCCCTCCACTTT. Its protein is CASSKRQGTTGNSPLHF. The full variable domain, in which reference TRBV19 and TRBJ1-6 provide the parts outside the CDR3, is DGGITQSPKYLFRKEGQNVTLSCEQNLNHDAMYWYRQDPGQGLRLIYYSQIVNDFQKGDIAEGYSVSREKKESFPLTVTSAQKNPTAFYLCASSKRQGTTGNSPLHFGNGTRLTVT.

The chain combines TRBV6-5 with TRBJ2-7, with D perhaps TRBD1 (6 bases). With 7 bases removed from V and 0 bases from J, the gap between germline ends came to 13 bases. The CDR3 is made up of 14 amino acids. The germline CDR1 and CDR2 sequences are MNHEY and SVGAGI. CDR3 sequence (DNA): TGTGCCAGCACTCTGGGACATGGCTCCTACGAGCAGTACTTC. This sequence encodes CASTLGHGSYEQYF.

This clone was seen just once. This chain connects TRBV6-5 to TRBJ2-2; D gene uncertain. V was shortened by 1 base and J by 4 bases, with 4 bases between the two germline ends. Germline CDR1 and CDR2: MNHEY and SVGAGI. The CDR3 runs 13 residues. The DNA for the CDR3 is TGTGCCAGCAGTTACTTAGTCACCGGGGAGCTGTTTTTT. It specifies CASSYLVTGELFF.

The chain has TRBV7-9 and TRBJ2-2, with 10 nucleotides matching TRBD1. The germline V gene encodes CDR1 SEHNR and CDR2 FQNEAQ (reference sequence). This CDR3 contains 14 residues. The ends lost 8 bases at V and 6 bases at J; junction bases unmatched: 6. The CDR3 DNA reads TGTGCCAGCCCGGGACAGGGGTTGCCCGGGGAGCTGTTTTTT. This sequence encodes CASPGQGLPGELFF.

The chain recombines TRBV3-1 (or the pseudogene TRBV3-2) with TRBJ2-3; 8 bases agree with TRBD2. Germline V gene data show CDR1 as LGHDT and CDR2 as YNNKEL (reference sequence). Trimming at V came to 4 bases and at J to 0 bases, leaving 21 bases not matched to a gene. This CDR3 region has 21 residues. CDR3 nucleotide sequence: TGTGCCAGCAGCCGTCCGAAGGCTAGCGGGCGGGGGTACCCTAGCACAGATACGCAGTATTTT. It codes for CASSRPKASGRGYPSTDTQYF.

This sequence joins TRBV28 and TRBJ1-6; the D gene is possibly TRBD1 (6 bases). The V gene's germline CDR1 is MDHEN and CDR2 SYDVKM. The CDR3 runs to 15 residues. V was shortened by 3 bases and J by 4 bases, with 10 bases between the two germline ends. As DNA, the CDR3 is TGTGCCAGCAGTTTGAGCAGGGGTTATAATTCACCCCTCCACTTT. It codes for CASSLSRGYNSPLHF. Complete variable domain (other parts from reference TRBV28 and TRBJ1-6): DVKVTQSSRYLVKRTGEKVFLECVQDMDHENMFWYRQDPGLGLRLIYFSYDVKMKEKGDIPEGYSVSREKKERFSLILESASTNQTSMYLCASSLSRGYNSPLHFGNGTRLTVT.

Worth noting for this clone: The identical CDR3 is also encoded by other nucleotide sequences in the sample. CDR3: CASSIVRGSNQPQHF. The DNA for the CDR3 is TGTGCCAGTAGTATAGTAAGGGGAAGCAATCAGCCCCAGCATTTT. J is TRBJ1-5 and V is TRBV19; tentative D call: TRBD1 (5 bases). The germline V gene has CDR1 LNHDA and CDR2 SQIVND (reference sequence). V shed 1 base and J shed 1 base, with 8 bases lying between them. CDR3 length: 15 amino acids.

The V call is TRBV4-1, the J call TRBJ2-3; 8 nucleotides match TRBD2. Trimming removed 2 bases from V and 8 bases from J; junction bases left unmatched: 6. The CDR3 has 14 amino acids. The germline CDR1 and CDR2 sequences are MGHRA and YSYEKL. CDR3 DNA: TGCGCCAGCAGCCAATCGGGACTAGAAGGTACGCAGTATTTT. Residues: CASSQSGLEGTQYF.

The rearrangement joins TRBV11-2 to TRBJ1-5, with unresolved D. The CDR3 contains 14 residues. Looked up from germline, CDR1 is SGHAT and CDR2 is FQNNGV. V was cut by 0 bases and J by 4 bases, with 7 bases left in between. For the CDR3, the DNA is TGTGCCAGCAGCTTAGATTCCCCAAATCAGCCCCAGCATTTT. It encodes CASSLDSPNQPQHF.

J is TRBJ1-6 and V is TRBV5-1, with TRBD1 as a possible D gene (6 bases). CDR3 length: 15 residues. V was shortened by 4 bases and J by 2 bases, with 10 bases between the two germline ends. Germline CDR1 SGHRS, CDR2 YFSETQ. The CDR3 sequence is CASSPGQPYNSPLHF. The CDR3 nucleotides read TGCGCCAGCAGCCCAGGACAGCCCTATAATTCACCCCTCCACTTT.

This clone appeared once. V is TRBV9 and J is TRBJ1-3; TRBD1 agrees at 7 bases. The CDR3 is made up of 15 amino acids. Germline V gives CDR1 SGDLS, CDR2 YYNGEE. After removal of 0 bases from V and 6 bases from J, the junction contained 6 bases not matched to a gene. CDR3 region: CASSVETGLVNTIYF. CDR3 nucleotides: TGTGCCAGCAGCGTAGAGACAGGGCTAGTAAACACCATATATTTT.

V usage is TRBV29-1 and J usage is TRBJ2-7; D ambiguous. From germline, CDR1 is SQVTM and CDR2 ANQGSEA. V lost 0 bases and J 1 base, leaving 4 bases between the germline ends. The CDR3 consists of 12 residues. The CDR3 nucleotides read TGCAGCGTTGAAGACCAATCCTACGAGCAGTACTTC. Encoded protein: CSVEDQSYEQYF.

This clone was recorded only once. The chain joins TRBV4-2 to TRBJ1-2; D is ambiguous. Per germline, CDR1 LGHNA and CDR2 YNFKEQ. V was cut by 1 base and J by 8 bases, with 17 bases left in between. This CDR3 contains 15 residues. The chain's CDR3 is CASSQGALLEVGYTF. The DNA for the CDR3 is TGTGCCAGCAGCCAAGGGGCCTTACTGGAAGTCGGCTACACCTTC.

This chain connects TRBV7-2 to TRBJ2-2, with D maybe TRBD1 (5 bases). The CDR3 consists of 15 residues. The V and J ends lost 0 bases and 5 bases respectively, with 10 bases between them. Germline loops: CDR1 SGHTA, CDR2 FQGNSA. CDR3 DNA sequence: TGTGCCAGCAGCTTAGCGCCAGGGTCAACCGGGGAGCTGTTTTTT. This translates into CASSLAPGSTGELFF.

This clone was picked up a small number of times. The CDR3: CASSLTGIPLYEQYF. In nucleotides, the CDR3 is TGCGCCAGCAGTCTCACAGGAATACCCCTCTACGAGCAGTACTTC. The chain uses TRBV10-1 and TRBJ2-7; perhaps TRBD1 as D (5 bases). The CDR3 consists of 15 residues. Germline V gene lookup returns CDR1 WNHNN and CDR2 SYGVQD (reference sequence). V was trimmed by 5 bases and J by 3 bases, leaving 17 bases between them.

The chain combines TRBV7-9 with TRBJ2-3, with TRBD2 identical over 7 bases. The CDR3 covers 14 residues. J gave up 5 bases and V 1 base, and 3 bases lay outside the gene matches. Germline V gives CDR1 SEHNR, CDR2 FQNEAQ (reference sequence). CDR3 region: CASSLDGTKDTQYF. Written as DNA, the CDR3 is TGTGCCAGCAGCTTAGATGGGACTAAAGATACGCAGTATTTT.

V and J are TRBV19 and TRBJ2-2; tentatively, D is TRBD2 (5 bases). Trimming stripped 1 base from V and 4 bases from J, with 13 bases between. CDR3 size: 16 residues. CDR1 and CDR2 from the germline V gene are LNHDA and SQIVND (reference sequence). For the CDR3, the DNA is TGTGCCAGTAGTATAGCTAGGGCCGAGGGCACCGGGGAGCTGTTTTTT. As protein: CASSIARAEGTGELFF.

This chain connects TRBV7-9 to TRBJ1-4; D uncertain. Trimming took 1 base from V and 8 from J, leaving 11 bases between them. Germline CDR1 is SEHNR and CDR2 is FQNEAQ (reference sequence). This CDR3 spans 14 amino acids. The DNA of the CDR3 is TGTGCCAGCAGCTTAGATGTTGGCGGGGAAAAACTGTTTTTT. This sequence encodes CASSLDVGGEKLFF.